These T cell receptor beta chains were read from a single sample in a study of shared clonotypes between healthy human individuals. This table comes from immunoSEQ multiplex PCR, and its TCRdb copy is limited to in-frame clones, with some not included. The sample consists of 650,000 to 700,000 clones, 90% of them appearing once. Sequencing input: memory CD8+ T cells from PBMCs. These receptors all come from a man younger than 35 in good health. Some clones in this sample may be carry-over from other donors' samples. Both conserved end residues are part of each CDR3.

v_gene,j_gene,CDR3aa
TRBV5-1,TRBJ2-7,CASSLAGSSGVPNEQYF
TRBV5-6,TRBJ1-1,CASSLMGGLITEAFF
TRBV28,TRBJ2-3,CASNGLAGVIDTQYF
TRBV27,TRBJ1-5,CASSSPNQPQHF
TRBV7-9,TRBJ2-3,CASSPSAGGRTDTQYF
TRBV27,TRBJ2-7,CASSWGAGGTYEQYF
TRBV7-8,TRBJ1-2,CASSLWDRSNYGYTF
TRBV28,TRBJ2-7,CASSLQGTAYEQYF
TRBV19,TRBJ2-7,CASSTSPYEQYF
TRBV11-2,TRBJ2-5,CASSLVLVETQYF
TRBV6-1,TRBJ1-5,CASKIRVVTQPQHF
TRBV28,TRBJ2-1,CASSLEQEPTGSSYNEQFF
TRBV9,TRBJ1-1,CASGQGGTEAFF
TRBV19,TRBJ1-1,CASSILSGGKTEAFF
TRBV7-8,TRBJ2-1,CASSDGLAGGLKLF
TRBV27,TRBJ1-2,CASSFGEGIYGYTF
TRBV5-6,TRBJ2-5,CASSEVGLGKETQYF
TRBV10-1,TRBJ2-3,CASSEYRGIADTQYF
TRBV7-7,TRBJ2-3,CASSFRGARGTQYF
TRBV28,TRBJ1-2,CASSWIGAGYGYTF
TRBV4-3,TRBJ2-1,CASSQERRGNNEQFF
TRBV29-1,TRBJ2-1,CSVDVSGGNEQFF
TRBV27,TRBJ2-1,CASSLLLAGHEQFF
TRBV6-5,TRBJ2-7,CASRLAGVNEQYF
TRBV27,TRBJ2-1,CASSWNRDSENNEQFF
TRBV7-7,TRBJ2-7,CASSRDRSHEQYF
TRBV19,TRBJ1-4,CASSAGVGPHEKLFF
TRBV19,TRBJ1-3,CASSNPPWDPGNTIYF
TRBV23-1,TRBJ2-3,CASSHPFQGATDTQYF
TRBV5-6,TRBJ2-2,CASSLYTGELFF
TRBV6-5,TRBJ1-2,CAALTGTGAGYGYTF
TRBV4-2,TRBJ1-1,CASSRAIGQPVNTEAFF
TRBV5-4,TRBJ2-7,CASSRDFYEQYF
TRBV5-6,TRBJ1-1,CASSFSVYEAFF
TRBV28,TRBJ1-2,CASSSLDTNYGYTF
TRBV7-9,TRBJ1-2,CASSGYGYTF
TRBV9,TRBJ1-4,CASSSRTATNEKLFF
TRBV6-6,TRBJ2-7,CASSRDRGLEQYF
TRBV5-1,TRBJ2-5,CASSLYRGETQYF
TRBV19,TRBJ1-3,CATVGDTIYF